This TCR beta chain is drawn from a study of shared clonotypes between healthy human individuals. About the study: A donor's plate count was three for CD4 naive and three for CD4 memory; CD8 naive had two and CD8 memory one. Study findings and constraints: Researchers sampled blood only, noting tissue repertoires likely differ.

On this clone itself: Its matching antigen is unknown. Within the sample, other DNA sequences also encode this same CDR3.

CDR1 and CDR2 (germline): SNHLY, FYNNEI. V shed 6 bases, J shed 5 bases, and the junction held 5 bases outside the gene matches. The CDR3 has 14 amino acids. Data came from immunoSEQ multiplex PCR; TCRdb stores just in-frame clones and leaves some out. The data show over 1.4 million clones, around 97% seen once. This chain links TRBV2 with TRBJ2-2; TRBD1 agrees at 8 bases. The sequence was obtained from a man between 25 and 39 years old in good health. What was sequenced was naive CD4+ T cells sorted from blood. Subset described: CD45RA+ positively selected. The CDR3 sequence is CASRDRVGTGELFF. CDR3 DNA sequence: TGTGCCAGCAGGGACAGGGTGGGAACCGGGGAGCTGTTTTTT. Filled out from reference TRBV2 and TRBJ2-2, the complete variable domain reads EPEVTQTPSHQVTQMGQEVILRCVPISNHLYFYWYRQILGQKVEFLVSFYNNEISEKSEIFDDQFSVERPDGSNFTLKIRSTKLEDSAMYFCASRDRVGTGELFFGEGSRLTVL.